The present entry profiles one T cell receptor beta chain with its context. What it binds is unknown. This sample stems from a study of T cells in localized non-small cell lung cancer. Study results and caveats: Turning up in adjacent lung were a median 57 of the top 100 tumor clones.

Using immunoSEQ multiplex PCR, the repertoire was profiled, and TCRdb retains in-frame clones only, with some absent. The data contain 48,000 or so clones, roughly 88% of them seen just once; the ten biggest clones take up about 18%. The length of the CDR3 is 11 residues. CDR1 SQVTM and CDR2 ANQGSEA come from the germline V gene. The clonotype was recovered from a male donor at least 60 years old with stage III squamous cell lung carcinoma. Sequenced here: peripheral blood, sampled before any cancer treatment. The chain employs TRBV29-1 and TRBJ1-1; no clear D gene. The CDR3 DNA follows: TGCAGTGCCACCCGGGGAGGTGAAGCTTTCTTT. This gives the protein CSATRGGEAFF.